The entry below gives a single TCR beta chain sequence along with its context. Its cognate antigen is unknown. This entry is derived from a study of cytomegalovirus exposure and HLA in healthy donors. Study-wide results and caveats: Association with HLA alleles at 0.05 false discovery rate was found for 16,951 TCR beta sequences in a later analysis.

This CDR3 is built from 17 residues. The germline V gene encodes CDR1 LNHNV and CDR2 YYDKDF (reference sequence). The V segment lost 5 bases and the J segment 4 bases; nucleotides outside the gene matches: 12. The study ran its PCR with 60 Vbeta and 13 Jbeta primers. Clones were sequenced by immunoSEQ multiplex PCR, and TCRdb holds only the in-frame ones, with some missing. The sample shows 200,000 to 250,000 clones, about 74% of them seen only once. Those who donated were healthy bone marrow donors. The rearrangement joins TRBV15 to TRBJ2-2; 8 nucleotides line up with TRBD1. The receptor comes from a woman between 25 and 40 years old in good health and CMV-seronegative. Sample: PBMCs. The CDR3 reads CATSGQGALPVTGELFF. CDR3 coding DNA: TGTGCCACCAGCGGTCAGGGGGCGCTTCCCGTCACCGGGGAGCTGTTTTTT.